This T cell receptor beta chain was profiled in a study of beta chain features in type 1 diabetes. Whole-study context: Across the samples, around 110,000,000 sorted cells were examined in total. Study-level findings and limits: Researchers could not determine here whether HLA type influences TCRB rearrangement. When Type 1 diabetes patients were examined, their TCRB CDR3s proved moderately but significantly shorter in all four CD4+ subsets. Healthy donors had naive, central memory and Treg TCRB repertoires that appeared less similar than those seen among patients.

This clone was seen a handful of times. Its antigen is as yet unknown. What was sequenced were expressed TCRB transcripts, since all of the isolated RNA had been reverse transcribed. Method: immunoSEQ multiplex PCR; TCRdb's copy keeps in-frame clones and lacks some. Here the sample spans nearly 350,000 clones, around 9% being singletons. Sorted CD4+ subsets: naive, central memory, regulatory, stem cell-like memory (CD45RO/CCR7/CD25/CD127/CD95/CD27 panel). The receptor comes from a man under 40 with type 1 diabetes. Sequencing was performed on central memory CD4+ T cells from blood.

The CDR3 reads CAWSSTANYGYTF. CDR3 coding DNA: TGTGCCTGGAGTTCGACAGCTAACTATGGCTACACCTTC. The chain is built from TRBV30 and TRBJ1-2, with D possibly TRBD1 on 5 matching bases. The V gene lost 2 bases and the J gene lost 0 bases, with 7 bases spanning the gap. Germline CDR1 is GTSNPN and CDR2 is SVGIG (reference sequence). This CDR3 spans 13 amino acids.